This note documents a single T cell receptor beta chain sequence. The PCR made use of 60 Vbeta and 13 Jbeta primers. The repertoire was sequenced with immunoSEQ multiplex PCR; TCRdb's copy has only in-frame clones and lacks some. The sample shows nearly 200,000 clones, around 86% of them seen only once. The data are from a study of cytomegalovirus exposure and HLA in healthy donors. V was pared by 2 bases and J by 0 bases, with 8 bases between. The CDR3 contains 16 residues. Germline CDR1 and CDR2: MRHNA and SNTAGT. Sequenced material: PBMCs. This sequence was found in a woman aged 45-65 years in good health and CMV-seropositive. V gene TRBV6-4 combines with J gene TRBJ2-6; D unclear. CDR3 in amino acids: CASSDRPSSGANVLTF. In DNA form, the CDR3 reads TGTGCCAGCAGTGACAGGCCTAGCTCTGGGGCCAACGTCCTGACTTTC.